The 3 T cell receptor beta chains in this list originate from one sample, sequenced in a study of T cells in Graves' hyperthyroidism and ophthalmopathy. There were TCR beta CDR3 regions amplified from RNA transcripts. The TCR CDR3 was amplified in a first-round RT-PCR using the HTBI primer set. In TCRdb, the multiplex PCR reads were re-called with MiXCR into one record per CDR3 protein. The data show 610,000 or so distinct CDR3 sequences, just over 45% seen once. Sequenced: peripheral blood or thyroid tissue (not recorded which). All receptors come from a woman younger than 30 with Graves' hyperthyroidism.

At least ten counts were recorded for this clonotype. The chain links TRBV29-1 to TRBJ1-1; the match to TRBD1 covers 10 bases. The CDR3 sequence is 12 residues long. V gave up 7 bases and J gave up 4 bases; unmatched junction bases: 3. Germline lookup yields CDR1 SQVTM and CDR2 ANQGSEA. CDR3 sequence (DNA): TGCAGCGGTGGACAGGGGGGCACTGAAGCTTTCTTT. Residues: CSGGQGGTEAFF.

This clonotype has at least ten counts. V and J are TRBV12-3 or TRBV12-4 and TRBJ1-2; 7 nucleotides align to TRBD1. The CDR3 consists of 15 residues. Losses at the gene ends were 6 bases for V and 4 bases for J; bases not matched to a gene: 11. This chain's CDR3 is CASRNRDSPSYGYTF. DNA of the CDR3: TGTGCCAGCAGGAACCGGGACAGCCCATCCTATGGCTACACCTTC.

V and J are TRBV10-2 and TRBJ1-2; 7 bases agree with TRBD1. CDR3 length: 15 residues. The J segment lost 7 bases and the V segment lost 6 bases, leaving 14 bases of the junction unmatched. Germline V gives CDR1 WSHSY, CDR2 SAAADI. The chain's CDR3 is CASSSGGHFSAGYTF. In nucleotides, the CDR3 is TGCGCCAGCAGCTCAGGGGGGCATTTTTCAGCTGGCTACACCTTC.